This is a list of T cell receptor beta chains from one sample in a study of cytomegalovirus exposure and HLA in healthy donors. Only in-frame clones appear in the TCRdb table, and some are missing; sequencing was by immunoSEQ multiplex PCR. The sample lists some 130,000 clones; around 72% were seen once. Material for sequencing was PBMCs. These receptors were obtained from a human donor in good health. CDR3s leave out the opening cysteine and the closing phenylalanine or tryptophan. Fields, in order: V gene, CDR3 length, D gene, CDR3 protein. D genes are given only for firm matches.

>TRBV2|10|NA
ASSGQGYEQY
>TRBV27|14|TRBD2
ATYRRGGGGANVLT
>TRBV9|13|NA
ASSVGGQANSPLH
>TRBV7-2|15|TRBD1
ASSFGQGAPAKNIQY
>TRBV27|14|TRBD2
ASSLRLAGLLYEQY
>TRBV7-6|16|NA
ASSPELGLSSYNSPLH
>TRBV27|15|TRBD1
ASRRIRDPGGPQPQH
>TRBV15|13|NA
ATSGRRGRAETQY
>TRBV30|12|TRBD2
ALLAGGPGNEQF
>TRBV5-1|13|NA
ASSLAGGLPETQY
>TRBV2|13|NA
ASSEALRGNSPLH
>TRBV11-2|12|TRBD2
ASTTRTRGDEQF
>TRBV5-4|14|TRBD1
ASSSPGTGNSYEQY
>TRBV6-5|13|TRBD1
ASSQDRGYGNTIY
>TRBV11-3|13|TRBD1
ASSQGTGAIYEQY
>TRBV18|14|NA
ASSPRAGPSGNTIY
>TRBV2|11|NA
ASRRENTGELF